This is a list of T cell receptor beta chains from one sample in a study of blood T cell repertoires in COVID-19. Assay used: immunoSEQ multiplex PCR; TCRdb lists only in-frame clones, some missing. This repertoire shows over 350,000 clones, roughly 89% found once; its top ten account for 1.4% to 1.5%. The specimen was peripheral blood. The receptors here all came from a woman in her 30s with active or convalescent COVID-19. Each CDR3 is given with its conserved first and last residue. A D gene is named only where the DNA matches it firmly. Clone size, where shown, is once, few, many, or a class for clones that have expanded.

TRBJ2-3,-,13,-,TRBV9,TGTGCCAGCAGCCCAGACTTGTCAGATACGCAGTATTTT,CASSPDLSDTQYF
TRBJ1-3,-,14,TRBD1,TRBV19,TGTGCCAGTAGTGCCAGGACAGGGATGGACACCATATATTTT,CASSARTGMDTIYF
TRBJ1-2,-,17,TRBD1,TRBV23-1,TGCGCCAGCAGTCAATTGGACAGGGGACCTCCGACGGTGGGTTACACCTTC,CASSQLDRGPPTVGYTF
TRBJ1-1,-,13,-,TRBV20-1,TGCAGTGCTAGTTTGGGGCTTAACACTGAAGCTTTCTTT,CSASLGLNTEAFF
TRBJ2-1,-,14,TRBD2,TRBV19,TGTGCCAGTAGTATGGGACTAGCTAACAATGAGCAGTTCTTC,CASSMGLANNEQFF
TRBJ2-1,-,13,-,TRBV19,TGTGCCAGTAGCAGAAATGGTGACAATGAGCAGTTCTTC,CASSRNGDNEQFF
TRBJ1-6,-,14,-,TRBV2,TGTGCCAGCAGTCCGGGACTGGGCAATTCACCCCTCCACTTT,CASSPGLGNSPLHF
TRBJ1-3,once,19,-,TRBV7-8,TGTGCCAGCAGCCAACCCGTGACGGGACACCTTATCTCTGGAAACACCATATATTTT,CASSQPVTGHLISGNTIYF
TRBJ2-3,-,15,TRBD2,TRBV10-1,TGCGCCAGCAGTGCCTTGACTAGCGGCACAGATACGCAGTATTTT,CASSALTSGTDTQYF
TRBJ1-6,-,15,TRBD1,TRBV7-9,TGTGCCAGCAAAACAACAGGGGGAAATAATTCACCCCTCCACTTT,CASKTTGGNNSPLHF
TRBJ2-1,-,17,TRBD2,TRBV27,TGTGCCAGCAGTTTGATGGGACTAGCGGGAGGGTTCAATGAGCAGTTCTTC,CASSLMGLAGGFNEQFF
TRBJ2-7,once,12,-,TRBV12-3/TRBV12-4,TGTGCCAGCAGTTTAGGGAGCTATGAGCAGTACTTC,CASSLGSYEQYF
TRBJ2-5,-,14,TRBD1,TRBV6-4,TGTGCCAGCAGTCAAACCGGGACAGGGGAAACCCAGTACTTC,CASSQTGTGETQYF
TRBJ2-2,-,15,-,TRBV7-2,TGTGCCAGCAGCATTAGCCAGCAAAACACCGGGGAGCTGTTTTTT,CASSISQQNTGELFF
TRBJ1-2,-,16,-,TRBV5-6,TGTGCCAGCAGCTTGGGGGTGCTGGGGACTTTCTATGGCTACACCTTC,CASSLGVLGTFYGYTF
TRBJ1-3,-,14,-,TRBV19,TGTGCCAGTAGTGAACAGGGAACTGGAAACACCATATATTTT,CASSEQGTGNTIYF
TRBJ1-2,-,12,-,TRBV3-1/TRBV3-2,TGTGCCAGCAGCCAGGGGGCAGGAGGCTACACCTTC,CASSQGAGGYTF
TRBJ2-1,-,13,-,TRBV5-1,TGCGCCAGCAGCTGGTCACAGGGCGGTGAGCAGTTCTTC,CASSWSQGGEQFF
TRBJ2-6,-,13,TRBD2,TRBV19,TGTGCGGGAGGGAACTCTGGGGCCAACGTCCTGACTTTC,CAGGNSGANVLTF
TRBJ1-2,-,14,TRBD1,TRBV6-5,TGTGCCAGCAGTAAATTGCGGGACAGCCTGGCTTACACCTTC,CASSKLRDSLAYTF
TRBJ1-3,-,13,-,TRBV6-5,TGTGCCAGCAGCTCCTATGGTGGAAACACCATATATTTT,CASSSYGGNTIYF
TRBJ2-6,-,15,-,TRBV2,TGTGCCAGCAGTGAATCGGGGTCTGGGGCCAACGTCCTGACTTTC,CASSESGSGANVLTF
TRBJ2-2,once,17,-,TRBV12-2,TGTGCAAGTCGCTTAAAGCCTAGCGGGAGTGGCACCGGGGAGCTGTTTTTT,CASRLKPSGSGTGELFF
TRBJ2-7,once,15,-,TRBV5-4,TGTGCCAGCAGCTTGAGTTTGAGTGACTCCTACGAGCAGTACTTC,CASSLSLSDSYEQYF
TRBJ1-2,-,14,TRBD1,TRBV6-5,TGTGCCAGCAGGTCCGGGACAGGGGTCTATGGCTACACCTTC,CASRSGTGVYGYTF
TRBJ2-2,-,14,-,TRBV27,TGTGCCAGCCGACTCGGCCCGAGGGACGGGGAGCTGTTTTTT,CASRLGPRDGELFF
TRBJ2-4,-,15,TRBD2,TRBV5-4,TGTGCCAGCAGCTTACGAGCGGGGGGCGGGGACATTCAGTACTTC,CASSLRAGGGDIQYF
TRBJ1-1,-,13,-,TRBV12-3/TRBV12-4,TGTGCCAGCATCCGGTCGCCCTCCACTGAAGCTTTCTTT,CASIRSPSTEAFF
TRBJ1-2,once,13,TRBD1,TRBV9,TGTGCCAGCAGCATTACAGGGGACTATGGCTACACCTTC,CASSITGDYGYTF
TRBJ2-5,-,13,-,TRBV12-3/TRBV12-4,TGTGCCAGCAGTTTAAGTACGGGTGAGACCCAGTACTTC,CASSLSTGETQYF
TRBJ1-2,-,18,-,TRBV27,TGTGCCAGCACTTCCCTATTGATCAGGGAAGCTGGTTCATATGGCTACACCTTC,CASTSLLIREAGSYGYTF
TRBJ2-3,-,14,-,TRBV5-4,TGTGCCAGCAGCGGCGGGTCCAGCACAGATACGCAGTATTTT,CASSGGSSTDTQYF
TRBJ2-2,-,19,TRBD2,TRBV14,TGTGCCAGCAGCGGTGGTGCCAAAGGGACTAGCGGGAAGACCGGGGAGCTGTTTTTT,CASSGGAKGTSGKTGELFF
TRBJ2-1,-,21,TRBD2,TRBV7-6,TGTGCCAGCAGCTCCCGCCCTACTAGCGGGGGGTTATTTTTACGAAACAATGAGCAGTTCTTC,CASSSRPTSGGLFLRNNEQFF
TRBJ2-7,-,14,TRBD1,TRBV6-5,TGTGCCAGCAGAGCCGGGACAGAAACCTACGAGCAGTACTTC,CASRAGTETYEQYF
TRBJ2-1,-,15,TRBD1,TRBV29-1,TGCAGCGCCGAGTATCGGGACAGGGCACCCAATGAGCAGTTCTTC,CSAEYRDRAPNEQFF
TRBJ1-6,-,18,TRBD1,TRBV15,TGTGCCACCAGCAGAGATAGGCAGGGGGGCTCCTATAATTCACCCCTCCACTTT,CATSRDRQGGSYNSPLHF
TRBJ1-6,few,17,-,TRBV24-1,TGTGCCACCAGTGATTTCCCAGGACCTGTCGGGGATTCACCCCTCCACTTT,CATSDFPGPVGDSPLHF
TRBJ2-5,once,15,TRBD2,TRBV5-6,TGTGCCAGCGGATTCGGCGCTAGCGGGGGGGAGACCCAGTACTTC,CASGFGASGGETQYF
TRBJ2-2,-,15,-,TRBV5-1,TGCGCCAGCAGCTTCTTTGACCGGGACACCGGGGAGCTGTTTTTT,CASSFFDRDTGELFF
TRBJ2-7,-,16,-,TRBV6-1,TGTGCCAGCAGTGAAGCGTTCGGCGGGGCCGACTACGAGCAGTACTTC,CASSEAFGGADYEQYF
TRBJ1-1,-,15,TRBD1,TRBV6-5,TGTGCCAGCAGTCCGTTGGGACAGCCGAACACTGAAGCTTTCTTT,CASSPLGQPNTEAFF